This TCR beta chain was sequenced in a study of shared clonotypes between healthy human individuals (dated by TCRdb to between 2020 and 2021). Study-level background: The cohort comprised a couple of women and three men aged 18 to 49 years. Blood TCR repertoires of five healthy adults were deeply sequenced to estimate repertoire size and the extent of clonotype sharing between individuals. Different laboratories and diverse techniques were used to prepare libraries and sequence TCR repertoires, to increase sequencing depth and limit assay-specific biases. Per donor, leukapheresis produced somewhere between about 0.94 and 9 billion PBMCs.

Donors were healthy HIV-negative adults with no recently reported acute infections or vaccinations. Every donor was a Caucasian adult residing in Nashville, Tennessee, USA. For unsorted samples, some 100 million PBMCs were counted, and genomic DNA was extracted using the QIAamp DNA Blood Mini kit. After blood collection by leukapheresis, PBMCs were isolated using Ficoll-Histopaque density gradient centrifugation and then cryopreserved in the vapor phase of liquid nitrogen. Overall study outcomes, separate from this receptor: Pairwise subsampling led to the expectation that sequencing depth would affect the degree of clonotype sharing among donors. Sampling was restricted to blood, and TCR repertoires in tissue are likely to differ from TCR repertoires in blood. The genetic and exposure-history diversity represented was limited by the small number of donors.

This clone has a single count. Its antigen specificity is not known. Qualities for individual bases were not recorded, and no much larger clone is one base off. Using the deep immunoSEQ assay, TCR CDR3 regions were amplified from genomic DNA by multiplex PCR. For each cell subset, the extracted genomic DNA was distributed evenly across all wells of several immunoSEQ 96-well plates, and each plate served as one replicate. Each replicate PCR for unsorted PBMC received 300 to 350 ng genomic DNA, equal to about 30,000 T cell genomes. Ten immunoSEQ deep assay plates were used to sequence unsorted PBMC genomic DNA. Purified libraries were measured with a Qubit 3.0 fluorometer, size-checked on a Bioanalyzer 2100, and measured again with the KAPA Library Quantification kit. A separate single-read 150-cycle Illumina NextSeq 550 flow cell was used to sequence each immunoSEQ 96-well plate. Per the authors' processing: Because the immunoSEQ output included only junctional sequences and no quality scores, the filtering could not be the same as the filtering used for full-length reads. To assign V/J genes and CDR3, sequences were annotated against IMGT germline references using PyIR, a Python wrapper for IgBLAST v1.9. Reads with weak V/J assignments (E-value above 1e-6), missing CDR3, stop codons, out-of-frame junctions, or ambiguous translated residues were removed. V3J clonotypes were defined as sequences sharing an identical inferred V gene, J gene, and CDR3 amino acid sequence. Percentage overlap between repertoires was calculated by dividing the number of shared unique clonotypes by the size of the smaller repertoire. Repertoire richness was assessed with RTK rarefaction, the Chao1 estimator, and Recon v2.1 estimates of unobserved clonotypes. Not all clones reach the TCRdb copy of this immuneACCESS table, which keeps in-frame sequences only. Checked studies attribute under half of the gap to unresolved V genes and leave the rest unexplained. V, J and clone size are those of that table, while D and trimming were read from the DNA. For this sample the table gives fewer than 650,000 clones, of which 70% to 80% were detected only once. 12% of the sample is held by the ten biggest clonotypes.

This TCR was recovered from a woman in her 40s in good health. Some clones in this sample may be carry-over from other donors' samples. Sequencing input: PBMCs.

The CDR3 protein is CASSIGRPNEQFF. The nucleotide sequence is given as TGTGCCAGTAGTATCGGCCGACCCAATGAGCAGTTCTTC. The sequence is built from TRBV19 and TRBJ2-1; confidence is insufficient to name the D gene. The CDR3 numbers 13 residues from cysteine through phenylalanine. The kept DNA is CDR3 alone, 39 bases in frame from the first base. V loses 3 bases, J loses 6 bases, and the germline ends lie 9 bases apart. The germline V gene (reference sequence) provides CDR1 LNHDA and CDR2 SQIVND.